Sequencing of this T cell receptor beta chain was carried out in a study of blood T cell repertoires in COVID-19. Across the whole study: Samples representing acute and convalescent COVID-19 were sourced from the United States, Italy and Spain. T cells, B-cell-depleted T cells, or PBMCs provided the cDNA or gDNA that served as material.

The CDR3 loop spans 15 amino acids. After removal of 7 bases from V and 1 base from J, the junction contained 5 bases not matched to a gene. CDR1 and CDR2 (germline): SGHVS, FQNEAQ. Original handling: How many nucleated cells were present was estimated from reference gene primer amplification. Here immunoSEQ multiplex PCR was the method, and the copy in TCRdb shows in-frame clones only, minus some. V and J calls and clone size are given by that table; D and trimming were obtained from the DNA. The sample shows 110,000 to 150,000 clones, roughly three quarters of them seen only once. The TCR was taken from a woman aged 60-70 years with acute or convalescent COVID-19. Material for sequencing was peripheral blood. This sequence joins TRBV7-8 and TRBJ2-1, with TRBD1 matching over 9 bases. CDR3 coding DNA: TGTGCCAGCAACCGCGGGACAGGGTCCTACAATGAGCAGTTCTTC. It yields the protein CASNRGTGSYNEQFF.